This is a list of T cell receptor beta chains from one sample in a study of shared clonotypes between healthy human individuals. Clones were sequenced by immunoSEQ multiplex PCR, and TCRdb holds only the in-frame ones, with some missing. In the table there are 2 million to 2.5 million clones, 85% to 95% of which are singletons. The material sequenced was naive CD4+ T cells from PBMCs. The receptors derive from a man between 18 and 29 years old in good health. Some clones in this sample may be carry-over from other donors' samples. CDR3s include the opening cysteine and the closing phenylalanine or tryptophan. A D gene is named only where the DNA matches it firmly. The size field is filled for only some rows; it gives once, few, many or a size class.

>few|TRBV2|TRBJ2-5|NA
CASSGQQETQYF
TGTGCCAGCAGCGGACAGCAAGAGACCCAGTACTTC
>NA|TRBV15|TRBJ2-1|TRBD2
CATSRGTSRSYNEQFF
TGTGCCACCAGCAGGGGGACTAGTCGGTCCTACAATGAGCAGTTCTTC
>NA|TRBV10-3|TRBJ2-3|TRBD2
CAIRGLASADTQYF
TGTGCCATCAGGGGACTAGCGTCGGCAGATACGCAGTATTTT
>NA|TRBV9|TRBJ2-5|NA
CASSVRGLGETQYF
TGTGCCAGCAGCGTAAGGGGGTTAGGAGAGACCCAGTACTTC
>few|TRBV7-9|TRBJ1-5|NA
CASSSDFSGNQPQHF
TGTGCCAGCAGCTCCGACTTTTCAGGGAATCAGCCCCAGCATTTT
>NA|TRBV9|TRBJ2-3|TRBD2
CASSPGTSGTDTQYF
TGTGCCAGCAGCCCAGGGACTAGCGGCACAGATACGCAGTATTTT
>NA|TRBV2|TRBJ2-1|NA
CASSGSRDTLHEQFF
TGTGCCAGCAGTGGGTCCCGGGACACTCTCCATGAGCAGTTCTTC
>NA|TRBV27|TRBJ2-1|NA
CASSLGLGSYNEQFF
TGTGCCAGCAGTTTAGGGTTAGGGTCCTACAATGAGCAGTTCTTC
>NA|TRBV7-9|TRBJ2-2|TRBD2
CASNAGVWTGELFF
TGTGCCAGCAACGCGGGAGTTTGGACCGGGGAGCTGTTTTTT
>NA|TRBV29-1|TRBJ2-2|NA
CSVTTGLRTGELFF
TGCAGCGTAACTACAGGGTTACGCACCGGGGAGCTGTTTTTT
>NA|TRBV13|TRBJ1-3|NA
CASSLGPGLSGLLGNTIYF
TGTGCCAGCAGCTTAGGACCCGGACTGAGTGGACTTCTTGGAAACACCATATATTTT
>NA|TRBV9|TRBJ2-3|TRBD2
CASSMTSVGTDTQYF
TGTGCCAGCAGCATGACTAGCGTTGGGACAGATACGCAGTATTTT
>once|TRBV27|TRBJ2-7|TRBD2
CASQPRAGGSRRFTYEQYF
TGTGCCAGCCAGCCAAGGGCCGGGGGGTCGAGACGCTTTACCTACGAGCAGTACTTC
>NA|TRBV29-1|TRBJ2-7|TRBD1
CSVPGPGGQGVF
TGCAGCGTACCTGGGCCAGGGGGACAGGGGGTTTTC
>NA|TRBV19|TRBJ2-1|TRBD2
CASSISGTGNNEQFF
TGTGCCAGTAGTATTAGCGGGACTGGCAACAATGAGCAGTTCTTC
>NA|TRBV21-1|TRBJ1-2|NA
CASSPPRGVGGYTF
TGTGCCAGCAGCCCCCCCCGGGGGGTAGGGGGCTACACCTTC
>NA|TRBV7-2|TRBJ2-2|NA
CASSFRPSGELFF
TGTGCCAGCAGCTTTCGTCCGAGCGGGGAGCTGTTTTTT
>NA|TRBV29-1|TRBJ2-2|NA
CSGFARNTGELFF
TGCAGCGGGTTCGCACGGAACACCGGGGAGCTGTTTTTT
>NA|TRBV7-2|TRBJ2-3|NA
CASSLLDLSTDTQYF
TGTGCCAGCAGCTTACTGGACTTGTCCACAGATACGCAGTATTTT
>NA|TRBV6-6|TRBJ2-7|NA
CASSYNPGPSSYEQYF
TGTGCCAGCAGTTACAACCCGGGACCCTCATCCTACGAGCAGTACTTC
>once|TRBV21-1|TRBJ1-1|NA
CASSRTRGDTEAFF
TGTGCCAGCAGCAGGACCAGGGGGGACACTGAAGCTTTCTTT
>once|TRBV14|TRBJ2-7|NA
CASSQYGSSYEQYF
TGTGCCAGCAGCCAATACGGCAGCTCCTACGAGCAGTACTTC
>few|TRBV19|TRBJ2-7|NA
CASSIRGYEQYF
TGTGCCAGTAGTATCCGGGGCTACGAGCAGTACTTC
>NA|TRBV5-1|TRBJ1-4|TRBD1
CASSGGDRATNEKLFF
TGCGCCAGCAGCGGGGGGGACAGAGCAACTAATGAAAAACTGTTTTTT
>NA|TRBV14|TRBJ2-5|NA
CASSQIEGPQETQYF
TGTGCCAGCAGCCAAATAGAAGGGCCCCAAGAGACCCAGTACTTC